Here is one TCR beta chain with its context. The source of the sample is a study of blood T cell repertoires in COVID-19. Study context: The United States, Italy and Spain provided the acute and convalescent COVID-19 samples. The analysed material was cDNA or gDNA that came from T cells, B-cell-depleted T cells, or PBMCs.

Germline CDR1 and CDR2: LGHNA and YSLEER. Trimming shortened V by 0 bases and J by 3 bases, and 15 bases separated the two germline ends. CDR3 length equals 16 residues. Assay: immunoSEQ multiplex PCR; the TCRdb copy retains only in-frame clones and omits some. The sample contains around 140,000 clones, 76% of which appear only once. The J gene is TRBJ2-7, the V gene TRBV4-3; D is perhaps TRBD2 (5 bases). The sequenced sample consisted of peripheral blood. The TCR comes from a woman older than 75 with active or convalescent COVID-19. Here the CDR3 reads CASSQDRGHNSYEQYF. The CDR3 nucleotides read TGCGCCAGCAGCCAAGATCGAGGGCATAATAGCTACGAGCAGTACTTC.